This T cell receptor beta chain was obtained from a study of T cells in narcolepsy. The CDR3 totals 15 residues. V shed 5 bases, J shed 0 bases, and the junction held 6 bases outside the gene matches. Germline V gene sequence: CDR1 SGHTA, CDR2 FQGNSA. Generated by immunoSEQ multiplex PCR, the TCRdb table keeps only in-frame clones and is missing some. The data hold roughly 20,000 clones, with about four fifths observed a single time. Sequencing was carried out using memory (CD45RA-) CD4+ T cells from blood. The chain joins TRBV7-2 to TRBJ2-7; 8 bases match TRBD1. This TCR came from a human donor in good health. For the CDR3, the DNA is TGTGCCAGCAGCCCAGGGGGCGGGCCCTCCTACGAGCAGTACTTC. Translated, it gives CASSPGGGPSYEQYF.